This T cell receptor (beta chain) emerged from a study of cytomegalovirus exposure and HLA in healthy donors. General study results and limits: Clonal expansion was found to be greater in HLA-associated TCR beta chains than in equally common others in a later analysis.

Comment on this clone: What it binds is not known.

Healthy donors of bone marrow made up the group. 60 Vbeta and 13 Jbeta primers were used in PCR. TCRdb's table, derived via immunoSEQ multiplex PCR, lists solely in-frame clones and lacks some. Altogether 100,000 to 150,000 clones are present, approximately 87% being singletons, with the ten largest covering 1.5%. This CDR3 has 14 amino acids. This chain links TRBV21-1 with TRBJ2-7; the D call in the table, TRBD1, was not verified against the DNA. TRBV21-1 is listed as a pseudogene. The clonotype was recovered from a man in his forties or fifties in good health and CMV-seronegative. The sample taken for sequencing was PBMCs. CDR3 loop: CASSTSHRHYEQYF. The CDR3 DNA is TGTGCCAGCAGCACGTCGCACAGGCATTACGAGCAGTACTTC.